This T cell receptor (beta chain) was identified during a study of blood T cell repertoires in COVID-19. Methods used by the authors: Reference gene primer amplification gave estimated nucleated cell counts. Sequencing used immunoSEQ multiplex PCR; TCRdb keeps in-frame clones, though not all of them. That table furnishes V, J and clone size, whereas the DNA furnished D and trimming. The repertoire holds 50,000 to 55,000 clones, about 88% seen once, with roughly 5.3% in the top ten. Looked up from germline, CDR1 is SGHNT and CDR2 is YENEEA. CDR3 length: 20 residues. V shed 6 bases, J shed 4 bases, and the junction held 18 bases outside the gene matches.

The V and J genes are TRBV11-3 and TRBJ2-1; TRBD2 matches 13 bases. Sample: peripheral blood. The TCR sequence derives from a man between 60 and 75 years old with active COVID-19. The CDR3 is CASRPPGPWTSGSLYNEQFF. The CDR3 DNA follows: TGTGCCAGCAGACCCCCGGGACCCTGGACTAGCGGGAGCTTATACAATGAGCAGTTCTTC.